Sequencing of this T cell receptor beta chain was carried out in a study of blood T cell repertoires in COVID-19. Study in general: The study drew acute and convalescent COVID-19 samples from the United States, Italy and Spain. T cells, B-cell-depleted T cells, or PBMCs supplied cDNA or gDNA.

Per the original methods: Cell counts per sample came from amplifying reference gene primers. Using immunoSEQ multiplex PCR, the repertoire was profiled, and TCRdb retains in-frame clones only, with some absent. That table supplies the V and J calls and clone size; D and trimming were determined from the DNA. The sample holds roughly 300,000 clones, around 88% seen once. CDR1 and CDR2 (germline): MNHEY, SVGAGI. CDR3 size: 13 residues. Trimming took off 7 bases at V and 3 bases at J, with 13 bases between the two ends. The sequenced sample was peripheral blood. The TCR comes from a woman aged 45 to 65 with acute or convalescent COVID-19. This chain joins TRBV6-5 and TRBJ2-7, with TRBD2 as a possible D gene (6 bases). The CDR3 loop is CASTRDLIYEQYF. CDR3 DNA: TGTGCCAGCACTCGGGACTTGATCTACGAGCAGTACTTC.